These 10 T cell receptor beta chains were all obtained from the same sample, sequenced in a study of response to subunit inactivated influenza vaccine. MiXCR, run by TCRdb on the RT-PCR reads, gives a single entry per CDR3 protein. The repertoire consists of almost 250,000 distinct CDR3 sequences, with 12% occurring once and the leading ten covering 7.8%. This specimen consisted of non-naive T cells sorted from PBMCs, obtained 14 days before vaccination. The receptors were sampled from a man between 45 and 60 years old who received an inactivated influenza vaccine.

J is TRBJ2-7 and V is TRBV20-1; 8 positions agree with TRBD1. Trimming cost V 3 bases and J 1 base; bases outside gene matches: 8. CDR1 and CDR2 (germline): DFQATT, SNEGSKA (reference sequence). CDR3 size: 15 residues. CDR3 nucleotides: TGCAGTGCTAGGAGTAGGGACAGGCAATCCTACGAGCAGTACTTC. Protein product: CSARSRDRQSYEQYF.

This clonotype was detected ten times or more. The CDR3 region has the DNA TGTGCCAGCAGCCGCGGGGTGACCTACGAGCAGTACTTC. Its translation: CASSRGVTYEQYF. The chain employs TRBV6-1 and TRBJ2-7; D is possibly TRBD2 (6 bases). The germline V gene has CDR1 MNHNS and CDR2 SASEGT. CDR3 length: 13 residues. Trimming left V 6 bases short and J 2 bases short, with 11 bases between.

The J gene is TRBJ2-3, the V gene TRBV20-1; D gene unclear. The V and J ends lost 8 bases and 4 bases respectively, with 13 bases between them. Germline V gene data show CDR1 as DFQATT and CDR2 as SNEGSKA (reference sequence). The CDR3 is made up of 12 amino acids. The CDR3 sequence: CSLPELSDTQYF. CDR3 in DNA: TGCAGTCTGCCGGAGTTGTCAGATACGCAGTATTTT.

The chain has TRBV7-9 and TRBJ1-2; 9 bases fit TRBD1. There are 15 residues in the CDR3. Germline V gives CDR1 SEHNR, CDR2 FQNEAQ (reference sequence). V gave up 5 bases and J gave up 8 bases; unmatched junction bases: 12. Here the CDR3 reads CASSPDRTGAEGYTF. The CDR3 coding sequence is TGTGCCAGCAGCCCCGACAGGACAGGGGCGGAAGGCTACACCTTC. The full variable domain, rest sourced from reference TRBV7-9 and TRBJ1-2, is DTGVSQNPRHKITKRGQNVTFRCDPISEHNRLYWYRQTLGQGPEFLTYFQNEAQLEKSRLLSDRFSAERPKGSFSTLEIQRTEQGDSAMYLCASSPDRTGAEGYTFGSGTRLTVV.

V usage is TRBV6-2 or TRBV6-3 and J usage is TRBJ2-4; no reliable D call. V shed 6 bases and J shed 7 bases, with 13 bases lying between them. Germline loops: CDR1 MNHEY, CDR2 SVGEGT. This CDR3 has 13 residues. This CDR3 reads CASSGLTGNIQYF. For the CDR3, the DNA is TGTGCCAGCAGCGGTTTAACTGGGAACATTCAGTACTTC.

The chain couples TRBV5-1 to TRBJ2-3, with D hard to call. CDR3 length: 12 residues. V gave up 4 bases and J gave up 6 bases, with 9 bases separating them. CDR1 and CDR2 from the germline V gene are SGHRS and YFSETQ. This CDR3 is CASSAKGDTQYF. As DNA, the CDR3 is TGCGCCAGCAGCGCGAAAGGGGATACGCAGTATTTT.

The gene calls are TRBV25-1 and TRBJ2-5; TRBD2 matches 7 bases. V lost 2 bases, J lost 1 base, and 10 bases stayed unmatched. Germline values: CDR1 MGHDK, CDR2 SYGVNS. The CDR3 runs 17 residues. CDR3 sequence reads: CASSEGVAGDTQETQYF. The DNA of the CDR3 is TGTGCCAGCAGTGAAGGTGTGGCGGGAGACACCCAAGAGACCCAGTACTTC.

The rearrangement uses TRBV28 and TRBJ2-7; 10 positions agree with TRBD1. V gave up 6 bases and J gave up 4 bases; unmatched junction bases: 9. This CDR3 has 15 residues. Germline V lookup: CDR1 MDHEN, CDR2 SYDVKM. For the CDR3, the DNA is TGTGCCAGCAGATCCCCCCGGGACAGGGGTTACGAGCAGTACTTC. This encodes CASRSPRDRGYEQYF.

This clonotype turned up a few times. This chain links TRBV28 with TRBJ2-7, with TRBD2 matching 11 bases. Germline trimming cut 3 bases from V and 6 bases from J; bases unmatched to any gene: 4. This CDR3 has 14 residues. The germline V gene encodes CDR1 MDHEN and CDR2 SYDVKM. CDR3 protein: CASSFLAGGGEQYF. The CDR3 region has the DNA TGTGCCAGCAGTTTTCTAGCGGGAGGCGGCGAGCAGTACTTC. The complete variable domain, with remaining parts taken from reference TRBV28 and TRBJ2-7, reads DVKVTQSSRYLVKRTGEKVFLECVQDMDHENMFWYRQDPGLGLRLIYFSYDVKMKEKGDIPEGYSVSREKKERFSLILESASTNQTSMYLCASSFLAGGGEQYFGPGTRLTVT.

This chain uses TRBV5-1 with TRBJ1-3; 7 nucleotides match TRBD1. J was trimmed by 4 bases and V by 5 bases; bases with no gene match: 6. Germline values: CDR1 SGHRS, CDR2 YFSETQ. The CDR3 is made up of 14 amino acids. The CDR3 spells CASRYTGAGNTIYF. CDR3 coding DNA: TGCGCCAGCAGGTACACAGGGGCCGGAAACACCATATATTTT.